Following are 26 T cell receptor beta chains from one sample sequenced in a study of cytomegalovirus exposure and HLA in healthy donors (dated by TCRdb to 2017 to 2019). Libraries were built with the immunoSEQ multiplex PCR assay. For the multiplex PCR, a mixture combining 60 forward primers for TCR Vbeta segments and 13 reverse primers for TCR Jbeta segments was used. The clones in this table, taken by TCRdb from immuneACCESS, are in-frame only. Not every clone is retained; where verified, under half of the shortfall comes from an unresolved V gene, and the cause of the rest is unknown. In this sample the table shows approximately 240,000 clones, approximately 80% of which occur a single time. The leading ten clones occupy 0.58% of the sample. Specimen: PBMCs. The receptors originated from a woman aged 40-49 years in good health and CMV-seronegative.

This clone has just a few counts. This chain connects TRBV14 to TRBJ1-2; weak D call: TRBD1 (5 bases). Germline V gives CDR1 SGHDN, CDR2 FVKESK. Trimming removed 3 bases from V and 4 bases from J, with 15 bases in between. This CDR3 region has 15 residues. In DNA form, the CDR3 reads TGTGCCAGCAGCCAGACGGACAACCAGGGCTATGGCTACACCTTC. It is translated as CASSQTDNQGYGYTF.

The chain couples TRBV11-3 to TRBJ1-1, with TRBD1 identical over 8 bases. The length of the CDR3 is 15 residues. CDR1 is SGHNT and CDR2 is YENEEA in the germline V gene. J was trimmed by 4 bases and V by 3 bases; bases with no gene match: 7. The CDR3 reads CASSFVQGGGTEAFF. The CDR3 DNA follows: TGTGCCAGCAGCTTCGTACAGGGGGGCGGCACTGAAGCTTTCTTT.

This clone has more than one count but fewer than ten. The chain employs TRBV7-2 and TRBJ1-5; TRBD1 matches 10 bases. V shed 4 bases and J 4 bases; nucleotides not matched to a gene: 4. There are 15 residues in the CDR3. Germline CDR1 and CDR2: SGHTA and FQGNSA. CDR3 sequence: CASSSTGGRNQPQHF. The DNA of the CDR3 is TGTGCCAGCAGCTCGACAGGGGGCAGAAATCAGCCCCAGCATTTT.

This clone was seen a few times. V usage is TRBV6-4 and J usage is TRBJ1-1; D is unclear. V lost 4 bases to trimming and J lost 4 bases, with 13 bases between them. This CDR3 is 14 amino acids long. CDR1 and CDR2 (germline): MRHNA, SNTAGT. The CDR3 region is CASSVSIQSTEAFF. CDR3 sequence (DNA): TGTGCCAGCAGTGTCTCAATACAGAGCACTGAAGCTTTCTTT.

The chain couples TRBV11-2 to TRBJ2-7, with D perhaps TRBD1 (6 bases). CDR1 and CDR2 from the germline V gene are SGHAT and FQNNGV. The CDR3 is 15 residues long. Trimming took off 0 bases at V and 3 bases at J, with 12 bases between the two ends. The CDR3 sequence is CASSLDPGALYEQYF. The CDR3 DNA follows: TGTGCCAGCAGCTTAGATCCAGGGGCCCTCTACGAGCAGTACTTC. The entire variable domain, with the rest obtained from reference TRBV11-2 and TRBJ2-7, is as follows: EAGVAQSPRYKIIEKRQSVAFWCNPISGHATLYWYQQILGQGPKLLIQFQNNGVVDDSQLPKDRFSAERLKGVDSTLKIQPAKLEDSAVYLCASSLDPGALYEQYFGPGTRLTVT.

The CDR3 protein is CASSLLSGGDTQYF. CDR3 DNA: TGCGCCAGCAGCTTGTTAAGCGGGGGGGATACGCAGTATTTT. This chain joins TRBV5-1 and TRBJ2-3; 9 nucleotides agree with TRBD2. This CDR3 region has 14 residues. Germline trimming cut 1 base from V and 6 bases from J; bases unmatched to any gene: 3. The germline V gene encodes CDR1 SGHRS and CDR2 YFSETQ. Complete variable domain (other parts from reference TRBV5-1 and TRBJ2-3): KAGVTQTPRYLIKTRGQQVTLSCSPISGHRSVSWYQQTPGQGLQFLFEYFSETQRNKGNFPGRFSGRQFSNSRSEMNVSTLELGDSALYLCASSLLSGGDTQYFGPGTRLTVL.

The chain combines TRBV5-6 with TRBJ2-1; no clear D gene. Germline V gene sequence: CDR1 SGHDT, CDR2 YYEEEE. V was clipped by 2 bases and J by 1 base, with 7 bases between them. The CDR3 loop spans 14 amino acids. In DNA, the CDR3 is TGTGCCAGCAGCTTATCCAATTCCTACAATGAGCAGTTCTTC. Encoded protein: CASSLSNSYNEQFF.

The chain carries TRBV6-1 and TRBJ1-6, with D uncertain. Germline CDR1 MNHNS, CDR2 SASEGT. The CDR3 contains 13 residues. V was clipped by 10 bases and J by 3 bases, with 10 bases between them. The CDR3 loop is CATGEYYNSPLHF. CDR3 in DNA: TGTGCCACCGGGGAGTACTATAATTCACCCCTCCACTTT.

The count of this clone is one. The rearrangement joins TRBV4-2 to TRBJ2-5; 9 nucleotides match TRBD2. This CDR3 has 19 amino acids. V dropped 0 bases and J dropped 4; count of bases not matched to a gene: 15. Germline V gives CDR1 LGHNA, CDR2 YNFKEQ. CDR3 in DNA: TGTGCCAGCAGCCAAGATATGGAGCGGGCTAGCGGGGACCCAGAGACCCAGTACTTC. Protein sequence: CASSQDMERASGDPETQYF.

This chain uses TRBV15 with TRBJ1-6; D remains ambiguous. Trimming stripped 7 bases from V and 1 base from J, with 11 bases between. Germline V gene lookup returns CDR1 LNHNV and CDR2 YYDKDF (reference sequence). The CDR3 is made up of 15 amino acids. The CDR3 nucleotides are TGTGCCACCAACCTTGTCCAGTCCTATAATTCACCCCTCCACTTT. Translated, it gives CATNLVQSYNSPLHF.

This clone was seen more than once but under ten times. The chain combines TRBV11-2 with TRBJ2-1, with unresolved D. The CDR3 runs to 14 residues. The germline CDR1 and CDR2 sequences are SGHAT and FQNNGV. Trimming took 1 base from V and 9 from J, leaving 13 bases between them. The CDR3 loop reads CASSLGGQGSEQFF. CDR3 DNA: TGTGCCAGCAGCTTAGGAGGCCAAGGCAGTGAGCAGTTCTTC.

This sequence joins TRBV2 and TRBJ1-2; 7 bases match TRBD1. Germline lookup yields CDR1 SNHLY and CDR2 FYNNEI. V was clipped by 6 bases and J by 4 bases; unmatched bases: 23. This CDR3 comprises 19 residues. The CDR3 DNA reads TGTGCCAGCAGCGCACCCAAGGGAAGGGGGCGAAGCAACCCCTATGGCTACACCTTC. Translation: CASSAPKGRGRSNPYGYTF.

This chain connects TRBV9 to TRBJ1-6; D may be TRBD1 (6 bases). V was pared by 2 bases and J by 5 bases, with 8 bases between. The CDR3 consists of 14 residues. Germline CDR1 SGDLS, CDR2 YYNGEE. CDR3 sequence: CASSVRTDNSPLHF. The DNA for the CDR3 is TGTGCCAGCAGCGTTAGGACAGATAATTCACCCCTCCACTTT.

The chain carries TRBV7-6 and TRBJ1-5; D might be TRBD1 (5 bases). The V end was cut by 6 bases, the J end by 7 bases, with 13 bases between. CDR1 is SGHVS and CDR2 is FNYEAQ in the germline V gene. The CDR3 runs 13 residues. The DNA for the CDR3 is TGTGCCAGCAGTATAGGGGCGGAGCAGCCCCAGCATTTT. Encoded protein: CASSIGAEQPQHF.

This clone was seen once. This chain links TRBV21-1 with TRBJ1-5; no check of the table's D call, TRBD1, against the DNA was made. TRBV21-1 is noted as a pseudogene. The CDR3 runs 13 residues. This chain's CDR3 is CATFNRDNQPQHF. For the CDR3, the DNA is TGTGCCACCTTCAACAGAGATAATCAGCCCCAGCATTTT.

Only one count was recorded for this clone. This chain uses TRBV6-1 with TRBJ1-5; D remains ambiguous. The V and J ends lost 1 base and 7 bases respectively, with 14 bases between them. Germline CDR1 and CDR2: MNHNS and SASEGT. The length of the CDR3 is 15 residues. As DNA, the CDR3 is TGTGCCAGCAGTGAAGTGTGGGTGAGCGGGCAGCCCCAGCATTTT. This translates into CASSEVWVSGQPQHF.

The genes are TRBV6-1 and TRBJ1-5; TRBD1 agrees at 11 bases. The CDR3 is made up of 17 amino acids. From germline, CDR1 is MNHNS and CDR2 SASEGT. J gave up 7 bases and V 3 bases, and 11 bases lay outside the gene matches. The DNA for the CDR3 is TGTGCCAGCAGTGACCTGGGGGGGACAGGGGGAGGCCAGCCCCAGCATTTT. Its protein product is CASSDLGGTGGGQPQHF.

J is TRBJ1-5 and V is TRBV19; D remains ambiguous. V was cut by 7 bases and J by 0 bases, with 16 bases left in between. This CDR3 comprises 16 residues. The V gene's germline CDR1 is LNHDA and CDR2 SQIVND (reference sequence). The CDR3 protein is CASKPGMPYSNQPQHF. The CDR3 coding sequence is TGTGCCAGTAAACCAGGAATGCCCTATAGCAATCAGCCCCAGCATTTT.

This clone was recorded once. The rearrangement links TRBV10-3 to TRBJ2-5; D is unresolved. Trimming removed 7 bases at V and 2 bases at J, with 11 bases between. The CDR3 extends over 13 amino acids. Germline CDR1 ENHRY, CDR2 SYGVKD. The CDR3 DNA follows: TGTGCCATCAATAGTCCGAGTCAAGAGACCCAGTACTTC. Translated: CAINSPSQETQYF.

CDR3 region: CASSEVAAPSRYEQYF. For the CDR3, the DNA is TGTGCCAGCAGTGAAGTGGCAGCCCCTAGTCGCTACGAGCAGTACTTC. The J gene is TRBJ2-7, the V gene TRBV6-1; unclear D gene. The CDR3 contains 16 residues. In germline, CDR1 is MNHNS, CDR2 SASEGT. Trimming shortened V by 1 base and J by 3 bases, and 16 bases separated the two germline ends.

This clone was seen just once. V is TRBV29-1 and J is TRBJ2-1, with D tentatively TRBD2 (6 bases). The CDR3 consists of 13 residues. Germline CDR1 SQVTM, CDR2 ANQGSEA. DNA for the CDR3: TGCACCGCCCAAGAGCAGGGAGGCAATGAGCAGTTCTTC. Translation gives CTAQEQGGNEQFF.

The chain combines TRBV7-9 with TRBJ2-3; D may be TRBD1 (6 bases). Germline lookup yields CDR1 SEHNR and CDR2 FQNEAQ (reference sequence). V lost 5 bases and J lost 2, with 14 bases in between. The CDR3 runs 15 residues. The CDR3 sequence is CASSPPRGLTDTQYF. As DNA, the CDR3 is TGTGCCAGCAGCCCCCCCAGGGGCCTCACAGATACGCAGTATTTT.

The CDR3 coding sequence is TGTGCCAGCACCGGCGGCGGGGGGACTGAACCCTACGAGCAGTACTTC. Amino acids: CASTGGGGTEPYEQYF. V and J are TRBV2 and TRBJ2-7; 8 bases agree with TRBD2. Germline-derived CDR1 and CDR2 are SNHLY and FYNNEI. The CDR3 length is 16 residues. J lost 2 bases, V lost 7 bases, and 13 bases had no gene match.

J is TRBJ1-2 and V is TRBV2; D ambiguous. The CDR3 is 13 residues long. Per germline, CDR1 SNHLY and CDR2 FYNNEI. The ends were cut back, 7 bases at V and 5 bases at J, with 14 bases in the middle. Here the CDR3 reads CASNGGAAYGYTF. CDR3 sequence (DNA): TGTGCCAGCAATGGAGGCGCCGCTTATGGCTACACCTTC.

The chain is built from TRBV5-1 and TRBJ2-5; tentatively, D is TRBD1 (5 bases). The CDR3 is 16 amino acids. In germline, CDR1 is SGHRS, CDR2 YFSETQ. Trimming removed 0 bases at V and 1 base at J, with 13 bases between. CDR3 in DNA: TGCGCCAGCAGCTTGGGGGTCGGGCAGGGCCAAGAGACCCAGTACTTC. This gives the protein CASSLGVGQGQETQYF.

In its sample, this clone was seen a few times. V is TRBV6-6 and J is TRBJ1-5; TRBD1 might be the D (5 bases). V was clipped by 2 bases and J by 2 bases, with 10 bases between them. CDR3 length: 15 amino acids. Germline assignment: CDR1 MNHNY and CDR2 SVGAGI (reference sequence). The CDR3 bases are TGTGCCAGCAGTTACCGGACAAATCGCAATCAGCCCCAGCATTTT. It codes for CASSYRTNRNQPQHF.